This TCR beta chain was sequenced in a study of blood T cell repertoires in COVID-19. As for the study in general: Sites across the United States, Italy and Spain contributed samples from acute and convalescent COVID-19.

After removal of 2 bases from V and 4 bases from J, the junction contained 3 bases not matched to a gene. Germline V gene lookup returns CDR1 SGHTA and CDR2 FQGTGA. This CDR3 is built from 14 residues. The table came from immunoSEQ multiplex PCR; TCRdb's copy has only in-frame clones and leaves some out. The table lists 210,000 or so clones, about 85% of them singletons. The TCR sequence derives from a man aged 25-45 years who had recovered from COVID-19. Sequencing input: PBMCs or T cells enriched from blood (not recorded which). The chain is built from TRBV7-3 and TRBJ2-3; 7 bases agree with TRBD1. The CDR3 DNA is TGTGCCAGCAGCTTACAGGGGGTTGCAGATACGCAGTATTTT. Protein product: CASSLQGVADTQYF.